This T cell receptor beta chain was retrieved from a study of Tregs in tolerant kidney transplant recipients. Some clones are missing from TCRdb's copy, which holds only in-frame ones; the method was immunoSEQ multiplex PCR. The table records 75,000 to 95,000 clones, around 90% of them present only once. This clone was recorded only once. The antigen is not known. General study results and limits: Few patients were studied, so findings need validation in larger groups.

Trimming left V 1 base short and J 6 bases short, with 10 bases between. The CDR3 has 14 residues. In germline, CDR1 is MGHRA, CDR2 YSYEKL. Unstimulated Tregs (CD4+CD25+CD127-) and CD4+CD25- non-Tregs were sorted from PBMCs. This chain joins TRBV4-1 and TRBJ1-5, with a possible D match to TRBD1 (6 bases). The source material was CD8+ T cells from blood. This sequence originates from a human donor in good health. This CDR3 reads CASSQAQGAQPQHF. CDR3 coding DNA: TGCGCCAGCAGCCAAGCACAGGGAGCTCAGCCCCAGCATTTT.